Sequencing of this T cell receptor beta chain was carried out in a study of tumor-infiltrating lymphocytes in primary liver carcinoma. Turning to the study itself: The tumors, T1-T3 N0M0 lesions, were roughly 4.2 to 11 cm across. Study outcomes and limitations: The 250 largest clones made up significantly more of tumor than blood repertoires (p = 0.039).

This CDR3 contains 14 residues. V lost 9 bases to trimming and J lost 4 bases, with 18 bases between them. For this clonotype: The target antigen is unknown.

Co-extraction of RNA and DNA was performed on 20-30 mg of unsorted bulk tissue. Starting material of roughly 0.45 ug total RNA yielded TCR beta cDNA via a constant-region primer. Libraries for TCR beta were built through three nested multiplex PCR rounds, which together made up a slightly modified ARM-PCR procedure. Two initial PCR rounds of about 11 cycles each paired TRBV1-TRBV30 forward primers with a C-beta reverse primer. TCRdb passed the multiplex PCR reads through MiXCR, listing each CDR3 protein once. The sample includes some 130,000 distinct CDR3 sequences, under 70% of them seen just once.

Material for sequencing was tumor-adjacent normal liver tissue. The sequence derives from a woman in her sixties with primary liver carcinoma and hepatitis B virus infection. The V call is TRBV12-3 or TRBV12-4, the J call TRBJ1-1; D is possibly TRBD1 (5 bases). This chain's CDR3 is CARTRGSFGTEAFF. The CDR3 DNA sequence: TGTGCCAGAACCCGGGGCTCATTTGGCACTGAAGCTTTCTTT.